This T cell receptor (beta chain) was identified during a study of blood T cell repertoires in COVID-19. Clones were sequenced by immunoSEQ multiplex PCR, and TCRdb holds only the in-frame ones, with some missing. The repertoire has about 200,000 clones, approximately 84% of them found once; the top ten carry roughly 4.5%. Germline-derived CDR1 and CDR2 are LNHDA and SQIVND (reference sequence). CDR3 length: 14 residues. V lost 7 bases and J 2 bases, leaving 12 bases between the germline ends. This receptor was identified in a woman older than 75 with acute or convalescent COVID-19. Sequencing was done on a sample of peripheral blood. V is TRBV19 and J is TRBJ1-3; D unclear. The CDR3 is CASTRGSAGNTIYF. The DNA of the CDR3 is TGTGCCAGTACGCGGGGATCGGCTGGAAACACCATATATTTT.